This T cell receptor beta chain derives from a study of T cells in Graves' hyperthyroidism and ophthalmopathy. On the basis of clinical symptoms, serum thyroxine and TRAb, thyroid ultrasound and orbital computed tomography, diagnoses were made. As concerns this clonotype: Its antigen is unknown.

Authors of the study amplified TCR beta CDR3 regions from RNA transcripts. A first-round RT-PCR of the TCR CDR3 used the HTBI primer set. A single record per CDR3 protein comes from TCRdb applying MiXCR to the multiplex PCR reads. The data hold under 250,000 distinct CDR3 sequences, with approximately 23% observed a single time. The study's findings and limits: Ophthalmopathy got predicted by the model a median about six months before its onset. Stable hyperthyroidism and ophthalmopathy were separated using 13 V-J signatures. Also found in blood were most expanded thyroid clonotypes above 0.001.

This CDR3 is 18 amino acids long. V lost 4 bases and J lost 6; bases outside the gene matches: 13. The germline CDR1 and CDR2 sequences are SGHRS and YFSETQ. The sequence came from a woman in her thirties or forties with Graves' ophthalmopathy. V gene TRBV5-1 combines with J gene TRBJ2-2; TRBD2 matches at 12 bases. Sequencing was carried out using blood. The CDR3 DNA reads as TGCGCCAGCAGCATCTACCTTCGGACTAGCGGGGTCCCCGGGGAGCTGTTTTTT. Amino acid sequence: CASSIYLRTSGVPGELFF.